The subject of this entry is one T cell receptor (beta chain). The antigen is not known. This record belongs to a study of T cells in narcolepsy. Whole-study context: Healthy controls were enrolled alongside patients with narcolepsy type 1 or type 2.

Points from the study as a whole: Reportedly, autoreactive clonotypes were serially detected in patients' blood but not controls'. Autoreactive HCRT-specific and TRIB2-specific clonotypes were marked in same-patient CSF-versus-blood CD4+ comparisons.

Germline V lookup: CDR1 MNHEY, CDR2 SVGAGI. With 5 bases removed from V and 10 bases from J, the gap between germline ends came to 11 bases. There are 11 residues in the CDR3. Some clones are missing from TCRdb's copy, which holds only in-frame ones; the method was immunoSEQ multiplex PCR. The data contain about 20,000 clones, 83% of them seen just once; the ten biggest clones take up 1.5% to 2%. The receptor comes from a human donor in good health. Material for sequencing was memory (CD45RA-) CD4+ T cells from blood. The chain carries TRBV6-5 and TRBJ1-2; D possibly corresponds to TRBD1 (6 bases). The DNA of the CDR3 is TGTGCCAGCAGTCACACAGGGAACTACACCTTC. Translated, it gives CASSHTGNYTF.